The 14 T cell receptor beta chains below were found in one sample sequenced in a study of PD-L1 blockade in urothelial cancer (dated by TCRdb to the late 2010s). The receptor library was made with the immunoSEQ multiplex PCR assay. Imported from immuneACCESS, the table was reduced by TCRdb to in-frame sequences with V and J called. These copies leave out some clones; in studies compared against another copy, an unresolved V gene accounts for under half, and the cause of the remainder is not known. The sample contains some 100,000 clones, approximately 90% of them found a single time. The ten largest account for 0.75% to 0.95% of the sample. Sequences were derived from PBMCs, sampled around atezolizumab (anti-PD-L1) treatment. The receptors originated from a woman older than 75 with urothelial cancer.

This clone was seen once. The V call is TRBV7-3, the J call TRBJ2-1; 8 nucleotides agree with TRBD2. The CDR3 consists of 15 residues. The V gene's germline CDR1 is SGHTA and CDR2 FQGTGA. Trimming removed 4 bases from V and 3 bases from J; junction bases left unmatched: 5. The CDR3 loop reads CASSSAGEGYNEQFF. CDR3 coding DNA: TGTGCCAGCAGCTCAGCGGGAGAGGGCTACAATGAGCAGTTCTTC.

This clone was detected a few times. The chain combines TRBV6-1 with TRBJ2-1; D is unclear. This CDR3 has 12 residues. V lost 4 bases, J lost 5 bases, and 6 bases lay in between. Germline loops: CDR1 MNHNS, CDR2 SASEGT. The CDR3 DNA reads TGTGCCAGCAGTGTATTCGACAATGAGCAGTTCTTC. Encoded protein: CASSVFDNEQFF.

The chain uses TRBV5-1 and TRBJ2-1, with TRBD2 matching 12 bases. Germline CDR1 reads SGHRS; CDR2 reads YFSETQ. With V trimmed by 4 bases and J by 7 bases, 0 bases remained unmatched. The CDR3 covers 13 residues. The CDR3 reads CASSTSGRNEQFF. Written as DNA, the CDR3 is TGCGCCAGCAGCACTAGCGGGAGGAATGAGCAGTTCTTC.

CDR3 nucleotide sequence: TGTGCCAGCAGCTTTGGGGGACTAGCCGCCTACAATGAGCAGTTCTTC. It codes for CASSFGGLAAYNEQFF. V usage is TRBV7-2 and J usage is TRBJ2-1, with 9 bases fitting TRBD2. The ends lost 3 bases at V and 2 bases at J; junction bases unmatched: 5. CDR3 length: 16 residues. CDR1 SGHTA and CDR2 FQGNSA come from the germline V gene.

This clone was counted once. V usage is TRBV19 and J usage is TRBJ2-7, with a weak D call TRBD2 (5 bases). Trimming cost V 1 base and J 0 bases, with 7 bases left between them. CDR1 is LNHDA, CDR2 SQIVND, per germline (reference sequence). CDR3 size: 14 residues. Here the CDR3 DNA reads TGTGCCAGTAGTATAGGAGGGTTCTCCTACGAGCAGTACTTC. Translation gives CASSIGGFSYEQYF. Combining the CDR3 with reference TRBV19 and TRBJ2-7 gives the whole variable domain DGGITQSPKYLFRKEGQNVTLSCEQNLNHDAMYWYRQDPGQGLRLIYYSQIVNDFQKGDIAEGYSVSREKKESFPLTVTSAQKNPTAFYLCASSIGGFSYEQYFGPGTRLTVT.

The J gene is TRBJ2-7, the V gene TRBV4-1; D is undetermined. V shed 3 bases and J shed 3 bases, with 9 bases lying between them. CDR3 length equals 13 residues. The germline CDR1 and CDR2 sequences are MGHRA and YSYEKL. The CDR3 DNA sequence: TGCGCCAGCAGCCAGACACCTTACTACGAGCAGTACTTC. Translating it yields CASSQTPYYEQYF.

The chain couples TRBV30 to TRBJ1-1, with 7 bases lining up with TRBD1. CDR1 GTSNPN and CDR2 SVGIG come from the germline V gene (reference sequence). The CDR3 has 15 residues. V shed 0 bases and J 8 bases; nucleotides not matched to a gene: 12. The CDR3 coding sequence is TGTGCCTGGAGTGTAAAAGGCCTAACAGGGGAAGAAGCTTTCTTT. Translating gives CAWSVKGLTGEEAFF.

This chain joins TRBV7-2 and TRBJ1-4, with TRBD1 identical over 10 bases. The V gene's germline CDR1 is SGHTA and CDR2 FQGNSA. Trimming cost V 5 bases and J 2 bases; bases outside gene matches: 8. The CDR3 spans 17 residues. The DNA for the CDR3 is TGTGCCAGCAGCGTCACCGGGACAGGGGTCACTAATGAAAAACTGTTTTTT. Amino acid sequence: CASSVTGTGVTNEKLFF.

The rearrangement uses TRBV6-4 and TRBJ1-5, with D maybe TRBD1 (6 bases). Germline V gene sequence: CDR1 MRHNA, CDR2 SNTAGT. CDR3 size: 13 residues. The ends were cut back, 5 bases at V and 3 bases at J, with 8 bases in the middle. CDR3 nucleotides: TGTGCCAGCAGTCAGGGGTACAATCAGCCCCAGCATTTT. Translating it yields CASSQGYNQPQHF.

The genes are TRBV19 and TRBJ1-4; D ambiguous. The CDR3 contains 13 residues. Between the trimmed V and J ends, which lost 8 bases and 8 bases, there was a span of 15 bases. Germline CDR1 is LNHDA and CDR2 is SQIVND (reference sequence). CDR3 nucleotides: TGTGCCAGTCTCTCCTTTCCGGGGGAAAAACTGTTTTTT. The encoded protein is CASLSFPGEKLFF.

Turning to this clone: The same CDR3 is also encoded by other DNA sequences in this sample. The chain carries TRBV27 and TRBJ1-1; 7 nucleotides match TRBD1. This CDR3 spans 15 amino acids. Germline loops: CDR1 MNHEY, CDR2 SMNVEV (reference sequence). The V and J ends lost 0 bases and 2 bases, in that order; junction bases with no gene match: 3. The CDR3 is CASSLSGQINTEAFF. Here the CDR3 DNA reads TGTGCCAGCAGTTTATCGGGACAGATAAACACTGAAGCTTTCTTT.

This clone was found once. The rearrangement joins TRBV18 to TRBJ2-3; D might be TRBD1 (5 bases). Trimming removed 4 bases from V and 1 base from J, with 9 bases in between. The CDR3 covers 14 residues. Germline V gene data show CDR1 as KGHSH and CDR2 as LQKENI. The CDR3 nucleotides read TGTGCCAGCTCACAGGGGCCCCGCACAGATACGCAGTATTTT. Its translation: CASSQGPRTDTQYF.

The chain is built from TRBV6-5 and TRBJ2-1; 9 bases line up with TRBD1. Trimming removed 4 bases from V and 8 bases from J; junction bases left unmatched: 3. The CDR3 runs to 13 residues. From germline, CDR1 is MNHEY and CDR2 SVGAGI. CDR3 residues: CASSWGQGYEQFF. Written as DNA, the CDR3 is TGTGCCAGCAGTTGGGGACAGGGCTATGAGCAGTTCTTC.

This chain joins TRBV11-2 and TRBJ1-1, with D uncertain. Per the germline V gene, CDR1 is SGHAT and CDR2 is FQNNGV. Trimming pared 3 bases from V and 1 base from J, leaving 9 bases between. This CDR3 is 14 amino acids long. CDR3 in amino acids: CASSFPHRNTEAFF. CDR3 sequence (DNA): TGTGCCAGCAGCTTTCCGCACAGGAACACTGAAGCTTTCTTT.